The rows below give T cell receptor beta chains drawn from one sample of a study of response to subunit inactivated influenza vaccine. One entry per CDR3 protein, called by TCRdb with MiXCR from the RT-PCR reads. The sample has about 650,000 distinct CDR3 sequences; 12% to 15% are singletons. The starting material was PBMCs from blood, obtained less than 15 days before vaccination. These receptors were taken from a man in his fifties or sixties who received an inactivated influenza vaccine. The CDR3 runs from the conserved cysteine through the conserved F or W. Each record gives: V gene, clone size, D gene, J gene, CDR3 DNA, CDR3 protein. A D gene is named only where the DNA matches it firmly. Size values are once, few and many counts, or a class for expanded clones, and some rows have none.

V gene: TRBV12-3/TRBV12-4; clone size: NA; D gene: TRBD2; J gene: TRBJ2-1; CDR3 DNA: TGTGCCAGCAGTTTAGCGCTAGCGGGGGGGTCTATGGAGCAGTTCTTC; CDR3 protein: CASSLALAGGSMEQFF
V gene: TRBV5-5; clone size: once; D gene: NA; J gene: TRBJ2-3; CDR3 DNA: TGTGCCAGCAGCTCGGACACTCCATCCACAGATACGCAGTATTTT; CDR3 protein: CASSSDTPSTDTQYF
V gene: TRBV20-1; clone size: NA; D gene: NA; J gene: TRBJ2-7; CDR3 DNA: TGCAGTGCTAGAGGGCAGACCGGTAGCTACGAGCAGTACTTC; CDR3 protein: CSARGQTGSYEQYF
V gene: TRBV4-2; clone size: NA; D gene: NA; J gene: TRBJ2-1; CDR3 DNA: TGTGCCAGCAGCCAAAATCAGGGATACAATGAGCAGTTCTTC; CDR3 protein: CASSQNQGYNEQFF
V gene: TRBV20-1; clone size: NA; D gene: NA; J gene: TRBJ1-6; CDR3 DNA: TGCAGTGCTAGAGCCTCGGCGGCGGTCGGCCTCCACTTT; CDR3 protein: CSARASAAVGLHF
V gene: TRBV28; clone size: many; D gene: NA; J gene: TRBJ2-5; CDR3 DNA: TGTGCCAGCACCTTGGAGGGGGGCGGGGGAAAAGAGACCCAGTACTTC; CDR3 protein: CASTLEGGGGKETQYF
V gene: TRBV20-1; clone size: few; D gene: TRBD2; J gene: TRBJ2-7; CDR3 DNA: TGCAGTCACCTAGCGGGGTCCATCAACGAGCAGTACTTC; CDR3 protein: CSHLAGSINEQYF
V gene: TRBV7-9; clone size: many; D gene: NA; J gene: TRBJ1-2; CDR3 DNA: TGTGCCAGCAGCTCCCGGACAGCTCTCTATGGCTACACCTTC; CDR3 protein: CASSSRTALYGYTF
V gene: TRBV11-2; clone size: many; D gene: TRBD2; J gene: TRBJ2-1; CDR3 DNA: TGTGCCAGCAGCCCAGTCCCGGGACTAGCGGGAGGGTTCTCCTACAATGAGCAGTTCTTC; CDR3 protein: CASSPVPGLAGGFSYNEQFF
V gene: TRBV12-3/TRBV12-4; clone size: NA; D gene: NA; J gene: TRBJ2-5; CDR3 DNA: TGTGCCAGCAGTGCATTGAGGGCCCTACGTCAAGAGACCCAGTACTTC; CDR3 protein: CASSALRALRQETQYF
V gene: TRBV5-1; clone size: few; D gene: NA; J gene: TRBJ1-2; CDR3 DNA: TGCGCCAGCAGCCCTGGGACGTCAGCTAACTATGGCTACACCTTC; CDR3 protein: CASSPGTSANYGYTF
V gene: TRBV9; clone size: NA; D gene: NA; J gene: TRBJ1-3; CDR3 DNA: TGTGCCAGCAGCGTAGCAGGAGGGTTCTCTGGAAACACCATATATTTT; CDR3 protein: CASSVAGGFSGNTIYF
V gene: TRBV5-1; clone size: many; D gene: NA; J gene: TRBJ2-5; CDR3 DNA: TGCGCCAGCAGGGCCTCGGGGGGCCTTCGCCAAGAGACCCAGTACTTC; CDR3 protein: CASRASGGLRQETQYF
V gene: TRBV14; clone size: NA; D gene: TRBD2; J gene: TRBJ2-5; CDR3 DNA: TGTGCCAGCAGTCCTAGCGGGAGGATCCAGTACTTC; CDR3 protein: CASSPSGRIQYF
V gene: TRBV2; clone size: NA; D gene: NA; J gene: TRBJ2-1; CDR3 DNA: TGTGCCAGCAGTGAGGACGGTGCTCACAATGAGCAGTTCTTC; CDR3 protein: CASSEDGAHNEQFF
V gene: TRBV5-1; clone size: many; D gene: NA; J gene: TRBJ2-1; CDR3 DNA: TGCGCCAGCAGCTTGGTGAGGGTTAATGAGCAGTTCTTC; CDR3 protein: CASSLVRVNEQFF
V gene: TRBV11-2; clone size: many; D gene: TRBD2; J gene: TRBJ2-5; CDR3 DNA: TGTGCCAGCAGTCTAGCGGGAGGGAGAGGGGAGACCCAGTACTTC; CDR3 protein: CASSLAGGRGETQYF
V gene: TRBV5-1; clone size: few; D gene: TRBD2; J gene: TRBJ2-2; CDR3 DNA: TGCGCCAGCAGCGACCGGACTAGCGGGATCACCGGGGAGCTGTTTTTT; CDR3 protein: CASSDRTSGITGELFF
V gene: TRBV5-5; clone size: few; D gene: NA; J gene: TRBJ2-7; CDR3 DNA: TGTGCCAGCAGCTTGGGAGGGGGTATCAACGAGCAGTACTTC; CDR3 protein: CASSLGGGINEQYF
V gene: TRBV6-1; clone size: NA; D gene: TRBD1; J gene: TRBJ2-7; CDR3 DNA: TGTGCCAGCAGTGGGGGGACAGGGCGTTCTTCCGAGCAGTACTTC; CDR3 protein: CASSGGTGRSSEQYF
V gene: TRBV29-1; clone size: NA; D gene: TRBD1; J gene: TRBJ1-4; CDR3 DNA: TGCAGCGTTGTGCTACAGGGGGCGCGTGAAAAACTGTTTTTT; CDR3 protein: CSVVLQGAREKLFF
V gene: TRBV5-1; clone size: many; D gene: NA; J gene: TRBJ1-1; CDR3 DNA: TGCGCCAGCAGCTTTGAGGGTCGGGACACTGAAGCTTTCTTT; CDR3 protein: CASSFEGRDTEAFF
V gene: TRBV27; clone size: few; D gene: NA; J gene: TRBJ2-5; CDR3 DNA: TGTGCCAGCAGTTTGAGTGGGCATGAGACCCAGTACTTC; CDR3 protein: CASSLSGHETQYF
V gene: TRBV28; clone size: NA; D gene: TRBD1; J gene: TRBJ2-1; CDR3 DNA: TGTGCCAGCAGCGGGGACAGGTGGGGTTTAAGTGAGCAGTTCTTC; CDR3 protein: CASSGDRWGLSEQFF
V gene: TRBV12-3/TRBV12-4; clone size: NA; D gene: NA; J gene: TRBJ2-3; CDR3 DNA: TGTGCCAGCAGTTTAGGGGGGACCCTGAGCACAGATACGCAGTATTTT; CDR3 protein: CASSLGGTLSTDTQYF
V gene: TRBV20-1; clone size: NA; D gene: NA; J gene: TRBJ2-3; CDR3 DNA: TGCAGTGCTAGTGTCCAACCCACAGATACGCAGTATTTT; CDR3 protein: CSASVQPTDTQYF
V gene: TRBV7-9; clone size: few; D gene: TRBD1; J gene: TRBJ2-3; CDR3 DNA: TGTGCCAGCAGATCGGGACAGGGGGCGAAAATGCCAGATACGCAGTATTTT; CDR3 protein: CASRSGQGAKMPDTQYF
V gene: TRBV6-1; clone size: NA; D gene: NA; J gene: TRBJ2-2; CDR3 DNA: TGTGCCAGTCAGAGTTGGGGAAACACCGGGGAGCTGTTTTTT; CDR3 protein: CASQSWGNTGELFF
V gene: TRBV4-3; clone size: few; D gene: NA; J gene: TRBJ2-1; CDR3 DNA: TGCGCCAGCAGCCAAGAGGTTCGGAATGAGCAGTTCTTC; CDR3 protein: CASSQEVRNEQFF
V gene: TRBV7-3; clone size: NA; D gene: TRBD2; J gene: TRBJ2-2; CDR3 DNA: TGTGCCAGCAGCTTAACGTGGGAGGGGACGGACACCGGGGAGCTGTTTTTT; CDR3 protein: CASSLTWEGTDTGELFF
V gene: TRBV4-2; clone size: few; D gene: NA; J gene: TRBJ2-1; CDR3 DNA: TGTGCCAGCAGCCAAGGGAATGTGGGGGCCAATGAGCAGTTCTTC; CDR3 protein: CASSQGNVGANEQFF
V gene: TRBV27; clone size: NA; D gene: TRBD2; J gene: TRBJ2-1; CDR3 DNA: TGTGCCAGCAGTAACCCGACTAGCGGGAGGACCAATGAGCAGTTCTTC; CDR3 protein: CASSNPTSGRTNEQFF
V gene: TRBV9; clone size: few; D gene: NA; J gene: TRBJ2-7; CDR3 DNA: TGTGCCAGCAGCGTAGAGGACTCCTACGAGCAGTACTTC; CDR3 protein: CASSVEDSYEQYF
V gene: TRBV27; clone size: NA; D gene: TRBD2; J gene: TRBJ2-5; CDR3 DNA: TGTGCCAGCAGTTCGGGACTAGCGGGGGTTCGGAGGCCCCAGTACTTC; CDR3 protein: CASSSGLAGVRRPQYF
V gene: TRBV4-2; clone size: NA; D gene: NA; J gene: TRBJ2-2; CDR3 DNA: TGTGCCAGCAGCCGGGAGGAGTACGGAACCGGGGAGCTGTTTTTT; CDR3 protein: CASSREEYGTGELFF
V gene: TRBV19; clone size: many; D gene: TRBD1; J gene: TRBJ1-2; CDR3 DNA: TGTGCCAGTAGTACCCGACAGGGTTATGGCTACACCTTC; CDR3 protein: CASSTRQGYGYTF
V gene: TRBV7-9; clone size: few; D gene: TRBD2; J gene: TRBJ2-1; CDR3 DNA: TGTGCCAGCAGCTTAGTTAGCGGGAGAGATGAGCAGTTCTTC; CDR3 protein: CASSLVSGRDEQFF
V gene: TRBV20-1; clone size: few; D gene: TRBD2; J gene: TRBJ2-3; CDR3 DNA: TGCAGTGCTTCCGGGACAGTATTTGAGACTAGCGGGAGGGCCGACACAGATACGCAGTATTTT; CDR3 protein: CSASGTVFETSGRADTDTQYF
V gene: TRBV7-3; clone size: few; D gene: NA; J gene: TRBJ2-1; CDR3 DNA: TGTGCCAGCAGCCCCACTGGGGCAGTCCTAACAACGGGTGAGCAGTTCTTC; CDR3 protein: CASSPTGAVLTTGEQFF
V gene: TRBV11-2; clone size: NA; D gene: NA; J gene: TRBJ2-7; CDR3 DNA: TGTGCCAGCAGCTTATTATCTGCTAGGGGTTTCTACGAGCAGTACTTC; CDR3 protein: CASSLLSARGFYEQYF
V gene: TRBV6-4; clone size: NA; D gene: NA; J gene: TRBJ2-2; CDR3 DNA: TGTGCCAGCAGTGAAGACGGGTTCGGCGGGGAGCTGTTTTTT; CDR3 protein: CASSEDGFGGELFF
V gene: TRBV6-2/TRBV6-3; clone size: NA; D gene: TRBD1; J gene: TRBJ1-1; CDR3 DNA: TGTGCCAGCAGCGACAGGGGATTTGAAGCTTTCTTT; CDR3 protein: CASSDRGFEAFF